The rows below give T cell receptor beta chains drawn from one sample of a study of response to subunit inactivated influenza vaccine. MiXCR was run by TCRdb on the RT-PCR reads, yielding one entry per CDR3 protein. The data hold about 700,000 distinct CDR3 sequences, with around 13% observed a single time. The input for sequencing was PBMCs from blood, taken around 15 days before vaccination. The receptors shown here come from a man aged 50 to 60 who received an inactivated influenza vaccine. Both conserved end residues are part of each CDR3. The D gene is left open where the match is weak. The listing skips clone size in some rows; elsewhere it reads once, few, many or a size class.

>-|-|TRBJ1-3|TRBV7-9
CASSLIAGGNTIYF
TGTGCCAGCAGCTTAATTGCAGGTGGAAACACCATATATTTT
>-|-|TRBJ2-6|TRBV7-2
CASSLTDGANVLTF
TGTGCCAGCAGCTTAACAGACGGGGCCAACGTCCTGACTTTC
>few|-|TRBJ2-2|TRBV6-2/TRBV6-3
CASRRDTGGELFF
TGTGCCAGCAGGAGGGACACAGGGGGGGAGCTGTTTTTT
>-|TRBD2|TRBJ2-1|TRBV12-3/TRBV12-4
CAGSRGDEQFF
TGTGCCGGATCTCGGGGGGATGAGCAGTTCTTC
>few|-|TRBJ2-1|TRBV7-4
CASSLTAKFF
TGTGCCAGCAGCTTAACGGCTAAGTTCTTC
>-|TRBD2|TRBJ2-5|TRBV10-2
CASKAGGLSETQYF
TGCGCCAGCAAGGCGGGGGGGCTCTCAGAGACCCAGTACTTC
>-|-|TRBJ2-3|TRBV6-5
CASSDTPDTQYF
TGTGCCAGCAGTGATACCCCGGATACGCAGTATTTT
>few|-|TRBJ1-1|TRBV18
CASSPQNAQLNTEAFF
TGTGCCAGCTCACCACAGAACGCACAGCTGAACACTGAAGCTTTCTTT
>few|-|TRBJ1-1|TRBV9
CASSVAGDTEAFF
TGTGCCAGCAGCGTAGCAGGGGACACTGAAGCTTTCTTT
>-|-|TRBJ2-1|TRBV4-3
CASSQEHTPYTEQFF
TGCGCCAGCAGCCAAGAGCACACACCCTACACTGAGCAGTTCTTC
>many|-|TRBJ2-1|TRBV28
CASRFPRGGEQFF
TGTGCCAGCAGGTTTCCAAGGGGTGGTGAGCAGTTCTTC
>-|-|TRBJ2-3|TRBV25-1
CASSERTSGGADTQYF
TGTGCCAGCAGTGAGAGGACATCGGGTGGGGCAGATACGCAGTATTTT
>-|TRBD2|TRBJ2-1|TRBV20-1
CSASVASGVRNEQFF
TGCAGTGCTTCCGTGGCTAGCGGGGTAAGAAATGAGCAGTTCTTC
>many|-|TRBJ2-1|TRBV3-1
CASSQDELHEQFF
TGTGCCAGCAGCCAAGATGAGTTGCATGAGCAGTTCTTC
>-|-|TRBJ2-7|TRBV12-3/TRBV12-4
CASSATDYEQYF
TGTGCCAGCAGTGCGACGGATTACGAGCAGTACTTC
>-|-|TRBJ2-7|TRBV27
CASSLSQGRSYEQYF
TGTGCCAGCAGTTTATCCCAGGGAAGGTCCTACGAGCAGTACTTC
>-|-|TRBJ1-2|TRBV29-1
CSIRAGSNYGYTF
TGCAGCATACGGGCGGGATCAAACTATGGCTACACCTTC
>many|TRBD2|TRBJ2-1|TRBV12-3/TRBV12-4
CASSLRDYSYNEQFF
TGTGCCAGCAGTTTAAGGGACTATTCTTACAATGAGCAGTTCTTC
>-|-|TRBJ2-6|TRBV10-3
CAISQQSSGANVLTF
TGTGCCATCAGTCAACAGAGCTCTGGGGCCAACGTCCTGACTTTC
>many|-|TRBJ2-7|TRBV4-2
CASSQDKGANYEQYF
TGTGCCAGCAGCCAAGATAAAGGGGCCAACTACGAGCAGTACTTC
>many|-|TRBJ1-6|TRBV12-3/TRBV12-4
CASSFGNSPLHF
TGTGCCAGCAGTTTTGGGAATTCACCCCTCCACTTT
>few|-|TRBJ2-5|TRBV4-1
CASSQERGRGETQYF
TGCGCCAGCAGCCAAGAACGAGGGCGCGGGGAGACCCAGTACTTC